What follows are 15 T cell receptor beta chains derived from one specimen sequenced in a study of low-dose radiotherapy and immunotherapy resistance in tumors. Both TCRalpha and TCRbeta chains were reverse transcribed with V-gene-specific primers. The authors ran around 19 PCR cycles to amplify TCRs with a constant-region primer and V-primer adapter. A single record per CDR3 protein comes from TCRdb applying MiXCR to the reads. This sample has more than 50,000 distinct CDR3 sequences, with less than 30% found just once. Time point specified: after trial treatment. Treatment noted: LDRT plus nivolumab, ipilimumab, low-dose cyclophosphamide and aspirin (RACIN trial). The sample in question was PBMCs, obtained after low-dose radiotherapy plus immunotherapy. The receptor set was obtained from a male donor with prostate cancer.

This clonotype occurred many times. The genes are TRBV29-1 and TRBJ1-2; D might be TRBD1 (5 bases). Germline V gene lookup returns CDR1 SQVTM and CDR2 ANQGSEA. V was trimmed by 4 bases and J by 6 bases, leaving 9 bases between them. The length of the CDR3 is 11 residues. The DNA of the CDR3 is TGCAGCGTTGGGGGACGGGATGGCTACACCTTC. Protein: CSVGGRDGYTF.

This clonotype was observed many times. This chain joins TRBV7-2 and TRBJ2-2; no reliable D call. V was clipped by 5 bases and J by 2 bases, with 15 bases between them. The CDR3 length is 16 residues. Germline assignment: CDR1 SGHTA and CDR2 FQGNSA. CDR3 amino acids: CASSQSPQTNTGELFF. For the CDR3, the DNA is TGTGCCAGCAGCCAAAGTCCACAGACTAACACCGGGGAGCTGTTTTTT.

This clonotype occurred a few times. A far larger clone is one base from this, pointing to a likely read error. This chain links TRBV2 with TRBJ2-5; 9 nucleotides line up with TRBD2. After removal of 5 bases from V and 11 bases from J, the junction contained 12 bases not matched to a gene. The CDR3 is 14 amino acids. In germline, CDR1 is SNHLY, CDR2 FYNNEI. CDR3 in amino acids: CASSTGTSRHEQYF. CDR3 bases: TGTGCCAGCAGTACCGGGACTAGCCGTCATGAGCAGTACTTC.

A few counts support this clonotype. This chain uses TRBV27 with TRBJ2-7; 7 nucleotides align to TRBD2. Germline CDR1 and CDR2: MNHEY and SMNVEV (reference sequence). The V gene end was trimmed by 2 bases and the J gene end by 4 bases; junction bases not matched to a gene: 2. CDR3 length: 13 amino acids. CDR3 sequence reads: CASSLTSAYEQYF. The CDR3 DNA sequence: TGTGCCAGCAGTTTAACTAGCGCGTACGAGCAGTACTTC.

This clonotype was counted many times. This chain uses TRBV7-6 with TRBJ1-1; no reliable D call. V lost 5 bases and J lost 6, with 13 bases in between. Germline loops: CDR1 SGHVS, CDR2 FNYEAQ. This CDR3 has 13 amino acids. Here the CDR3 reads CASSPSQKAEAFF. CDR3 in DNA: TGTGCCAGCAGCCCTAGTCAGAAAGCTGAAGCTTTCTTT. Based on the CDR3 plus reference TRBV7-6 and TRBJ1-1, the full variable domain is GAGVSQSPRYKVTKRGQDVALRCDPISGHVSLYWYRQALGQGPEFLTYFNYEAQQDKSGLPNDRFSAERPEGSISTLTIQRTEQRDSAMYRCASSPSQKAEAFFGQGTRLTVV.

This clonotype has just a few counts. Only one base separates this from a far larger clonotype, so it likely reflects a read error. The genes are TRBV6-6 and TRBJ1-5; D might be TRBD1 (6 bases). Germline V CDR1 and CDR2: MNHNY, SVGAGI (reference sequence). This CDR3 is built from 13 residues. DNA of the CDR3: TGTGCCCGCAGAACAGGGTTTGATCAGCCCCAGCATTTT. Translation: CARRTGFDQPQHF.

This clonotype was recorded only once. The conserved final phenylalanine or tryptophan is absent from the CDR3, which likely points to a read error. The chain links TRBV29-1 to TRBJ2-1; D ambiguous. V shed 3 bases and J shed 10 bases, with 10 bases lying between them. Germline lookup yields CDR1 SQVTM and CDR2 ANQGSEA. The CDR3 consists of 11 residues. CDR3 sequence reads: CSVEVRYEQFL. CDR3 coding DNA: TGCAGCGTTGAGGTCCGATACGAGCAGTTCTTA.

This clonotype was recorded at least ten times. The chain recombines TRBV20-1 with TRBJ1-5, with TRBD1 matching 7 bases. V lost 6 bases and J lost 9; bases outside the gene matches: 14. Germline lookup yields CDR1 DFQATT and CDR2 SNEGSKA (reference sequence). The CDR3 consists of 14 residues. CDR3 sequence (DNA): TGCAGTGCCATGGGGACAGCACGACTCTCGCCCCAGCATTTT. Translation gives CSAMGTARLSPQHF.

Worth noting for this clonotype: This likely reflects a read error, since a far larger clone is one base away. As DNA, the CDR3 is TGTGCCACCAGCAGAGAGGACAGGGGAGGCTACGAGCAGTTCTTC. Residues: CATSREDRGGYEQFF. J is TRBJ2-1 and V is TRBV15, with 9 bases aligning to TRBD1. The V and J ends lost 0 bases and 10 bases, in that order; junction bases with no gene match: 7. The CDR3 has 15 amino acids. Germline V gene sequence: CDR1 LNHNV, CDR2 YYDKDF (reference sequence).

In its sample, this clonotype was seen many times. The V call is TRBV20-1, the J call TRBJ2-3; 11 bases line up with TRBD2. V shed 1 base, J shed 4 bases, and the junction held 4 bases outside the gene matches. The CDR3 is 15 amino acids. Germline CDR1 is DFQATT and CDR2 is SNEGSKA (reference sequence). DNA of the CDR3: TGCAGTGCTAGAGGGGGGACTAGCGGAGCAGATACGCAGTATTTT. Protein product: CSARGGTSGADTQYF.

On this clonotype itself: The junction does not match germline at one end; this may be a read error. The V and J genes are TRBV7-9 and TRBJ2-6; 10 nucleotides agree with TRBD1. This CDR3 is 13 amino acids long. CDR1 is SEHNR and CDR2 is FQNEAQ in the germline V gene (reference sequence). The CDR3: CASSRTGGNVLTF. Here the CDR3 DNA reads TGTGCCAGCAGCCGGACAGGGGGCAACGTCCTGACTTTC.

The table lists this clonotype with many counts. V gene TRBV20-1 combines with J gene TRBJ1-5, with a tentative D call TRBD1 (6 bases). Trimming shortened V by 5 bases and J by 0 bases, and 11 bases separated the two germline ends. The CDR3 totals 14 residues. CDR1 and CDR2 (germline): DFQATT, SNEGSKA (reference sequence). The chain's CDR3 is CSAAGTYSNQPQHF. CDR3 sequence (DNA): TGCAGTGCTGCCGGGACATATAGCAATCAGCCCCAGCATTTT.

This clonotype occurred many times. The V and J genes are TRBV30 and TRBJ1-1; D may be TRBD1 (5 bases). The V end lost 1 base, the J end lost 0 bases, and 6 bases lay between the germline ends. CDR1 GTSNPN and CDR2 SVGIG come from the germline V gene (reference sequence). The CDR3 spans 13 residues. This CDR3 is CAWSGQLNTEAFF. The CDR3 nucleotides read TGTGCCTGGAGTGGACAGCTGAACACTGAAGCTTTCTTT.

The CDR3 DNA is TGCAGCGTCCGGGTCAGCTACAATGAGCAGTTCTTC. This translates into CSVRVSYNEQFF. This chain uses TRBV29-1 with TRBJ2-1, with D hard to call. V lost 6 bases and J lost 3, with 9 bases in between. Germline CDR1 and CDR2: SQVTM and ANQGSEA. This CDR3 region has 12 residues.

There are many counts of this clonotype. DNA of the CDR3: TGTGCCAGTAGTATAGGCGGCGGGAGACCCTACGAGCAGTACTTC. It encodes CASSIGGGRPYEQYF. The chain has TRBV19 and TRBJ2-7; 7 bases are shared with TRBD2. From germline, CDR1 is LNHDA and CDR2 SQIVND (reference sequence). The CDR3 loop spans 15 amino acids. V shed 1 base, J shed 2 bases, and the junction held 5 bases outside the gene matches.